This record covers a single T cell receptor (beta chain). The antigen is unknown. TCRdb re-analysed the 5' RACE reads in MiXCR, keeping a single row per CDR3 protein. The table lists roughly 120,000 distinct CDR3 sequences, 15% of them singletons, with just over 20% in the top ten. This record comes from a study of early T cells in non-severe SARS-CoV-2 infection. Study background: From unsorted whole blood, bulk RNA was sequenced, and the chains remained unpaired.

The CDR3 loop spans 14 amino acids. Per the germline V gene, CDR1 is MGHRA and CDR2 is YSYEKL. Trimming stripped 2 bases from V and 4 bases from J, with 10 bases between. Study-level findings and limits: Private and CD4 specificities were missed by VDJdb matching, skewed to anti-spike CD8.

This sequence originates from an adult who was a healthcare worker with PCR-confirmed SARS-CoV-2 infection or an uninfected control (not recorded which). The J gene is TRBJ2-3, the V gene TRBV4-1, with D uncertain. Sequencing was performed on whole blood. The CDR3 sequence: CASSQTLSADTQYF. The CDR3 region has the DNA TGCGCCAGCAGCCAAACACTCAGTGCAGATACGCAGTATTTT.